This T cell receptor (beta chain) is drawn from a study of CD8 T cells in Susac syndrome. RNA totalling about 0.45 to 1 ug underwent reverse transcription with random hexamers. Multiplex PCR with immunoSEQ amplified the TCR beta CDR3 across 54 Vbeta and 13 Jbeta. TCRdb reprocessed the immunoSEQ multiplex PCR reads with MiXCR, giving one entry per CDR3 protein. The profile shows approximately 110,000 distinct CDR3 sequences, just under 95% of them singletons. Germline V gene sequence: CDR1 LGHNA, CDR2 YSLEER. The length of the CDR3 is 13 residues. Trimming removed 0 bases at V and 8 bases at J, with 10 bases between. The sequenced target, TCR beta, came from blood CD8+ and CD4+ T cells.

V and J are TRBV4-3 and TRBJ1-2; the D is unclear. Sequenced material: CD4+ T cells from PBMCs. The TCR was taken from a human donor in good health. This CDR3 is CASSQDLWGGYTF. The CDR3 DNA follows: TGCGCCAGCAGCCAAGATCTGTGGGGAGGCTACACCTTC.